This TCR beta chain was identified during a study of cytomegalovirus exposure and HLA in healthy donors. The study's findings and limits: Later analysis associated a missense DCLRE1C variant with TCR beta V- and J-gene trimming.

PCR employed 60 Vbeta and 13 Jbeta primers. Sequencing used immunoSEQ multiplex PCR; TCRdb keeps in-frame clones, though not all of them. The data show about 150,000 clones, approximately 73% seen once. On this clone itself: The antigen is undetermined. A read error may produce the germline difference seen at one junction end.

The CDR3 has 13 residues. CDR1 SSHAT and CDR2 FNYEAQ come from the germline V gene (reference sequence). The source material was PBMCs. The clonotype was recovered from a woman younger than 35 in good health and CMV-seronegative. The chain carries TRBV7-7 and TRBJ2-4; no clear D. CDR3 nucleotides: TGTGCTAGCAGCACAGATCTTGGGAACATTCAGTACTTC. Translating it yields CASSTDLGNIQYF. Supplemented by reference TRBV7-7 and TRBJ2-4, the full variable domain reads GAGVSQSPRYKVTKRGQDVTLRCDPISSHATLYWYQQALGQGPEFLTYFNYEAQPDKSGLPSDRFSAERPEGSISTLTIQRTEQRDSAMYRCASSTDLGNIQYFGAGTRLSVL.